This is a list of T cell receptor beta chains from one sample in a study of graft-versus-host responses after intestinal transplantation. For these receptors, no antigen is known. Method: immunoSEQ multiplex PCR; TCRdb's copy keeps in-frame clones and lacks some. The table shows around 93,000 clones, with over 80% occurring only once. The sample here was unstimulated CD8+ T cells sorted from spleen or lymph node cells, taken before intestinal transplant. These receptors all stem from a human donor who received an intestinal transplant. Each CDR3 is given with its conserved first and last residue. A D gene is named only where the DNA matches it firmly. Rows give clone size only sometimes, using once, few, many, or a class for an expanded clone.

cdr3_nt: TGTGCCAGCAGTTCCCCTGAGCCCCAGCATTTT
cdr3_aa: CASSSPEPQHF
d_call: -
j_call: TRBJ1-5
v_call: TRBV28
clone_size: -

cdr3_nt: TGTGCCAGCAGCTTGGGGACAGGGGGGTACGAGCAGTACTTC
cdr3_aa: CASSLGTGGYEQYF
d_call: TRBD1
j_call: TRBJ2-7
v_call: TRBV5-4
clone_size: -

cdr3_nt: TGTGCCAGCAGCTCACTAGCGGGCGAGACAGATACGCAGTATTTT
cdr3_aa: CASSSLAGETDTQYF
d_call: TRBD2
j_call: TRBJ2-3
v_call: TRBV5-4
clone_size: -

cdr3_nt: TGCGCCAGCAGCCACACAGGGGAGGGGAACACTGAAGCTTTCTTT
cdr3_aa: CASSHTGEGNTEAFF
d_call: TRBD1
j_call: TRBJ1-1
v_call: TRBV4-1
clone_size: -

cdr3_nt: TGTGCCAGCAGCTTAACTGGTTCTGGGGGACTGGACGGCTACACCTTC
cdr3_aa: CASSLTGSGGLDGYTF
d_call: -
j_call: TRBJ1-2
v_call: TRBV7-3
clone_size: -

cdr3_nt: TGTGCCAGCAGCCCAGACGGGGGCTGGGCGACCCAGTACTTC
cdr3_aa: CASSPDGGWATQYF
d_call: -
j_call: TRBJ2-5
v_call: TRBV7-3
clone_size: once

cdr3_nt: TGTGCCAGCAGCCTTAGCGGGGGGAGCACAGATACGCAGTATTTT
cdr3_aa: CASSLSGGSTDTQYF
d_call: TRBD2
j_call: TRBJ2-3
v_call: TRBV7-3
clone_size: -

cdr3_nt: TGTGCCAGCAGCGTGTGGAGCGGGGGGACCCTCCAAGAGACCCAGTACTTC
cdr3_aa: CASSVWSGGTLQETQYF
d_call: TRBD2
j_call: TRBJ2-5
v_call: TRBV9
clone_size: once

cdr3_nt: TGTGCCAGCAGCTTAGCGGTTACCGGTAACTATGGCTACACCTTC
cdr3_aa: CASSLAVTGNYGYTF
d_call: -
j_call: TRBJ1-2
v_call: TRBV7-9
clone_size: -

cdr3_nt: TGTGCTAGTGGCAACGCTAGGGGTGCCAAAAACATTCAGTACTTC
cdr3_aa: CASGNARGAKNIQYF
d_call: -
j_call: TRBJ2-4
v_call: TRBV12-5
clone_size: -

cdr3_nt: TGTGCCAGCAGTCGCGCGGGACCCTCTTGGGAGCAGTACTTC
cdr3_aa: CASSRAGPSWEQYF
d_call: -
j_call: TRBJ2-7
v_call: TRBV28
clone_size: -

cdr3_nt: TGTGCCTGGAGTGTAGTGGGAGCGGGCACAGATACGCAGTATTTT
cdr3_aa: CAWSVVGAGTDTQYF
d_call: -
j_call: TRBJ2-3
v_call: TRBV30
clone_size: -

cdr3_nt: TGTGCCAGCAGCTTAGAGTTTATGGACGGATACGAGCAGTACTTC
cdr3_aa: CASSLEFMDGYEQYF
d_call: -
j_call: TRBJ2-7
v_call: TRBV7-2
clone_size: -

cdr3_nt: TGCGCCAGCAGCCAAGTGGGCCAAGAGACCCAGTACTTC
cdr3_aa: CASSQVGQETQYF
d_call: -
j_call: TRBJ2-5
v_call: TRBV4-1
clone_size: -

cdr3_nt: TGTGCCAGCAGCTTAGGCAGCTCTGGGGCCAACGTCCTGACTTTC
cdr3_aa: CASSLGSSGANVLTF
d_call: -
j_call: TRBJ2-6
v_call: TRBV7-3
clone_size: once

cdr3_nt: TGCGCCAGCAGTGAGGCAGGGGTGGCCGAGCAGTACTTC
cdr3_aa: CASSEAGVAEQYF
d_call: -
j_call: TRBJ2-7
v_call: TRBV10-2
clone_size: -

cdr3_nt: TGTGCCAGCTCACCACGGCCCGGACTAGTGGGGAATGAGCAGTTCTTC
cdr3_aa: CASSPRPGLVGNEQFF
d_call: TRBD2
j_call: TRBJ2-1
v_call: TRBV18
clone_size: -

cdr3_nt: TGCGCCAGCAGCTTGGCTCAATTGAAGGACAGTACATACTACGAGCAGTACTTC
cdr3_aa: CASSLAQLKDSTYYEQYF
d_call: -
j_call: TRBJ2-7
v_call: TRBV5-1
clone_size: -

cdr3_nt: TGTGCCAGCAGTTACGGGGGGTCCACAGATACGCAGTATTTT
cdr3_aa: CASSYGGSTDTQYF
d_call: TRBD2
j_call: TRBJ2-3
v_call: TRBV27
clone_size: -

cdr3_nt: TGTGCCGGAGCGGAGTGGAGGTCCGCAGATACGCAGTATTTT
cdr3_aa: CAGAEWRSADTQYF
d_call: -
j_call: TRBJ2-3
v_call: TRBV6-1
clone_size: once